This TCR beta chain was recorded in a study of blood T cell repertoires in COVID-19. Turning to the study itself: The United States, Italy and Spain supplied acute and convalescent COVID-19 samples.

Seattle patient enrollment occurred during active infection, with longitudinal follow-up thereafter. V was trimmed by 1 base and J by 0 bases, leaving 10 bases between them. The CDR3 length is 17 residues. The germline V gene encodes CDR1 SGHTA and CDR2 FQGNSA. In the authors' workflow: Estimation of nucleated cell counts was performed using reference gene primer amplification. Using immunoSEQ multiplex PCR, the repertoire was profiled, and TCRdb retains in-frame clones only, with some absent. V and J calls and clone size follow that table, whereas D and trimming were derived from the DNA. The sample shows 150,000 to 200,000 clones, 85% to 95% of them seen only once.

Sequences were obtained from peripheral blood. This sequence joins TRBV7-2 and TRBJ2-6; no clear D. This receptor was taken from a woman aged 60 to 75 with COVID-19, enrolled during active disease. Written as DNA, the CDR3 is TGTGCCAGCAGCTTAGGCTACCTGGTCTCTGGGGCCAACGTCCTGACTTTC. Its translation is CASSLGYLVSGANVLTF.